This TCR beta chain was identified in a study of blood T cell repertoires in COVID-19. Study overall: Acute and convalescent COVID-19 samples came from the United States, Italy and Spain. The cDNA or gDNA used as material had been derived from T cells, B-cell-depleted T cells, or PBMCs.

CDR1 is SGHAT and CDR2 is FQNNGV in the germline V gene. Trimming removed 1 base at V and 5 bases at J, with 11 bases between. The CDR3 contains 14 residues. Study processing details: Nucleated cell number was recorded as an estimate derived from reference gene primer amplification. Sequencing used immunoSEQ multiplex PCR; TCRdb keeps in-frame clones, though not all of them. The V and J calls and clone size are taken from that table; D and trimming were inferred from the DNA. This table has 130,000 or so clones, 88% appearing once. This chain links TRBV11-2 with TRBJ1-1; the D gene is possibly TRBD1 (6 bases). The source is a human donor in a cohort sampled during active COVID-19. The sample taken for sequencing was peripheral blood. CDR3 region: CASSLAGGRTEAFF. CDR3 bases: TGTGCCAGCAGCTTAGCGGGGGGGCGGACTGAAGCTTTCTTT.